The 32 T cell receptor beta chains below all came from one sample that was sequenced in a study of blood T cell repertoires in COVID-19. Assay: immunoSEQ multiplex PCR; the TCRdb copy retains only in-frame clones and omits some. The data hold roughly 100,000 clones, with roughly nine tenths observed a single time. Sequencing was done on a sample of peripheral blood. The receptor set was obtained from a woman older than 75 with acute or convalescent COVID-19.

The chain combines TRBV10-3 with TRBJ1-1; TRBD1 aligns across 7 bases. After removal of 8 bases from V and 1 base from J, the junction contained 4 bases not matched to a gene. Per the germline V gene, CDR1 is ENHRY and CDR2 is SYGVKD. The CDR3 loop spans 13 amino acids. CDR3 DNA: TGTGCCATCGGCGGACAGGCGAACACTGAAGCTTTCTTT. This translates into CAIGGQANTEAFF.

V is TRBV19 and J is TRBJ1-1; D is perhaps TRBD1 (6 bases). The CDR3 spans 14 residues. Trimming pared 4 bases from V and 2 bases from J, leaving 11 bases between. The germline gives CDR1 LNHDA, CDR2 SQIVND (reference sequence). The CDR3 region is CASSTQGLNTEAFF. The CDR3 nucleotides are TGTGCCAGTAGTACCCAGGGGCTAAACACTGAAGCTTTCTTT. Based on the CDR3 plus reference TRBV19 and TRBJ1-1, the full variable domain is DGGITQSPKYLFRKEGQNVTLSCEQNLNHDAMYWYRQDPGQGLRLIYYSQIVNDFQKGDIAEGYSVSREKKESFPLTVTSAQKNPTAFYLCASSTQGLNTEAFFGQGTRLTVV.

The chain is built from TRBV7-8 and TRBJ1-5, with TRBD1 matching 8 bases. The CDR3 extends over 17 amino acids. Germline V gives CDR1 SGHVS, CDR2 FQNEAQ. J was trimmed by 0 bases and V by 3 bases; bases with no gene match: 7. The CDR3 protein is CASSFLDRGPSNQPQHF. Here the CDR3 DNA reads TGTGCCAGCAGCTTCCTTGACAGGGGACCTAGCAATCAGCCCCAGCATTTT.

The chain recombines TRBV5-6 with TRBJ1-1; 9 bases are a match to TRBD1. CDR1 and CDR2 from the germline V gene are SGHDT and YYEEEE. The CDR3 sequence is 13 residues long. V dropped 5 bases and J dropped 8; count of bases not matched to a gene: 7. CDR3 coding DNA: TGTGCCAGCAGTAAACGGACAGGGGCCGAAGCTTTCTTT. Translated, it gives CASSKRTGAEAFF.

The V gene is TRBV6-5, the J gene TRBJ1-2, with TRBD1 matching over 8 bases. The trim removed 7 bases at V and 3 bases at J, leaving 7 bases unmatched. The CDR3 extends over 14 amino acids. Per the germline V gene, CDR1 is MNHEY and CDR2 is SVGAGI. This CDR3 reads CASNQGAGDYGYTF. The CDR3 bases are TGTGCCAGCAACCAGGGGGCAGGAGACTATGGCTACACCTTC.

The chain couples TRBV28 to TRBJ2-2; 8 bases line up with TRBD1. V lost 11 bases to trimming and J lost 2 bases; unmatched junction nucleotides: 10. This CDR3 is 15 amino acids long. The germline CDR1 and CDR2 sequences are MDHEN and SYDVKM. CDR3 bases: TGTGCCGCAAGAGGAGGACAGGGAAACACCGGGGAGCTGTTTTTT. Amino acid sequence: CAARGGQGNTGELFF. Full variable domain (remainder filled in from reference TRBV28 and TRBJ2-2): DVKVTQSSRYLVKRTGEKVFLECVQDMDHENMFWYRQDPGLGLRLIYFSYDVKMKEKGDIPEGYSVSREKKERFSLILESASTNQTSMYLCAARGGQGNTGELFFGEGSRLTVL.

The chain joins TRBV5-1 to TRBJ2-1, with a weak D call TRBD2 (5 bases). Trimming pared 7 bases from V and 9 bases from J, leaving 23 bases between. The CDR3 runs 15 residues. Germline V CDR1 and CDR2: SGHRS, YFSETQ. The CDR3 sequence: CASSPPPNSGSEQFF. Here the CDR3 DNA reads TGCGCCAGCTCTCCCCCCCCAAACAGTGGGAGTGAGCAGTTCTTC.

This chain links TRBV6-2 or TRBV6-3 with TRBJ2-2, with 8 bases matching TRBD2. V gave up 5 bases and J gave up 4 bases; unmatched junction bases: 6. CDR1 is MNHEY and CDR2 is SVGEGT in the germline V gene. This CDR3 region has 15 residues. In nucleotides, the CDR3 is TGTGCCAGCAGTCAAGCGGGGGCCACCACCGGGGAGCTGTTTTTT. Amino acids: CASSQAGATTGELFF.

The CDR3 protein is CASSLGRRGSSGNTIYF. In nucleotides, the CDR3 is TGTGCCAGCAGTTTAGGGCGCAGGGGGAGCTCTGGAAACACCATATATTTT. The chain carries TRBV28 and TRBJ1-3; 7 nucleotides align to TRBD1. The V gene end was trimmed by 2 bases and the J gene end by 0 bases; junction bases not matched to a gene: 7. Germline CDR1 MDHEN, CDR2 SYDVKM. The CDR3 is made up of 17 amino acids.

The rearrangement uses TRBV7-9 and TRBJ1-1, with D perhaps matching TRBD1 (6 bases). V lost 5 bases and J lost 3, with 16 bases in between. Per the germline V gene, CDR1 is SEHNR and CDR2 is FQNEAQ (reference sequence). This CDR3 contains 15 residues. CDR3 in DNA: TGTGCCAGCAGCCGGCAAGGGGGAAGTGACACTGAAGCTTTCTTT. Protein sequence: CASSRQGGSDTEAFF.

This clone came up a few times. V gene TRBV27 combines with J gene TRBJ2-3, with 12 bases that match TRBD2. Germline trimming cut 2 bases from V and 2 bases from J; bases unmatched to any gene: 2. Germline assignment: CDR1 MNHEY and CDR2 SMNVEV (reference sequence). This CDR3 contains 16 residues. Written as DNA, the CDR3 is TGTGCCAGCAGTTTAGGACTAGCGGGGAACACAGATACGCAGTATTTT. Amino acid sequence: CASSLGLAGNTDTQYF.

V is TRBV10-2 and J is TRBJ2-7; no firm D call. Between the trimmed V and J ends, which lost 3 bases and 2 bases, there was a span of 14 bases. Germline V gives CDR1 WSHSY, CDR2 SAAADI. The CDR3 loop spans 15 amino acids. The DNA for the CDR3 is TGCGCCAGCAGTGACCCCAACGGAGCCACCTACGAGCAGTACTTC. It translates to CASSDPNGATYEQYF.

The chain uses TRBV11-2 and TRBJ2-4; D remains ambiguous. This CDR3 contains 12 residues. CDR1 SGHAT and CDR2 FQNNGV come from the germline V gene. V lost 2 bases, J lost 8 bases, and 7 bases lay in between. The CDR3 nucleotides are TGTGCCAGCAGCTTAAATATTGACATTCAGTACTTC. It specifies CASSLNIDIQYF. Supplemented by reference TRBV11-2 and TRBJ2-4, the full variable domain reads EAGVAQSPRYKIIEKRQSVAFWCNPISGHATLYWYQQILGQGPKLLIQFQNNGVVDDSQLPKDRFSAERLKGVDSTLKIQPAKLEDSAVYLCASSLNIDIQYFGAGTRLSVL.

This sequence joins TRBV5-6 and TRBJ1-4, with D hard to call. The CDR3 is 15 amino acids. V was clipped by 2 bases and J by 0 bases, with 8 bases between them. CDR1 and CDR2 from the germline V gene are SGHDT and YYEEEE. As DNA, the CDR3 is TGTGCCAGCAGCTTCTTCAGGACAACTAATGAAAAACTGTTTTTT. Residues: CASSFFRTTNEKLFF.

The gene calls are TRBV5-1 and TRBJ2-2; D not resolved. The CDR3 has 15 residues. Per germline, CDR1 SGHRS and CDR2 YFSETQ. V was cut by 0 bases and J by 2 bases, with 8 bases left in between. CDR3 residues: CASSLAPTNTGELFF. CDR3 in DNA: TGCGCCAGCAGCTTGGCCCCTACTAACACCGGGGAGCTGTTTTTT.

The rearrangement links TRBV2 to TRBJ1-5; 8 nucleotides line up with TRBD1. CDR1 is SNHLY and CDR2 is FYNNEI in the germline V gene. Germline trimming cut 6 bases from V and 6 bases from J; bases unmatched to any gene: 7. The CDR3 loop spans 14 amino acids. The CDR3 DNA reads as TGTGCCAGCAGACGGACAGGGCCTCTTCAGCCCCAGCATTTT. It specifies CASRRTGPLQPQHF.

CDR3 protein: CASSLNVRGLGQPQHF. The CDR3 nucleotides read TGTGCCAGCAGCTTGAATGTCAGGGGGCTGGGCCAGCCCCAGCATTTT. The chain is built from TRBV5-5 and TRBJ1-5; 8 bases map to TRBD1. CDR3 length: 16 residues. CDR1 SGHKS and CDR2 YYEKEE come from the germline V gene (reference sequence). The V and J ends lost 1 base and 7 bases, in that order; junction bases with no gene match: 10.

V usage is TRBV2 and J usage is TRBJ1-6; D call uncertain. The CDR3 spans 14 residues. Trimming shortened V by 2 bases and J by 10 bases, and 12 bases separated the two germline ends. Germline CDR1 and CDR2: SNHLY and FYNNEI. Here the CDR3 reads CASSEWRASSPLHF. CDR3 nucleotide sequence: TGTGCCAGCAGTGAATGGAGGGCGTCCTCACCCCTCCACTTT.

CDR3 sequence reads: CASSDGAYGTSGVLGTGGELFF. The CDR3, as DNA: TGTGCCAGCAGTGATGGGGCATATGGGACTAGCGGGGTATTGGGAACAGGCGGGGAGCTGTTTTTT. The chain is built from TRBV2 and TRBJ2-2; TRBD2 aligns across 13 bases. Germline V lookup: CDR1 SNHLY, CDR2 FYNNEI. With V trimmed by 3 bases and J by 7 bases, 23 bases remained unmatched. The CDR3 covers 22 residues.

The chain employs TRBV29-1 and TRBJ1-2; 7 bases are a match to TRBD1. The CDR3 covers 15 residues. The V and J ends lost 6 bases and 5 bases, in that order; junction bases with no gene match: 15. The germline V gene has CDR1 SQVTM and CDR2 ANQGSEA. CDR3 protein: CSVAPLRDRAYGYTF. The DNA for the CDR3 is TGCAGCGTCGCACCCCTGCGCGACAGGGCTTATGGCTACACCTTC.

The chain employs TRBV7-9 and TRBJ1-1; D gene ambiguous. The CDR3 has 13 residues. Germline V gene data show CDR1 as SEHNR and CDR2 as FQNEAQ (reference sequence). Trimming took off 2 bases at V and 5 bases at J, with 9 bases between the two ends. In nucleotides, the CDR3 is TGTGCCAGCAGCTTATTGGGCGTTACTGAAGCTTTCTTT. Translating it yields CASSLLGVTEAFF.

The chain couples TRBV27 to TRBJ1-6; 8 nucleotides align to TRBD1. The CDR3 has 16 residues. The junction had 12 bases not matched to a gene; V was cut back by 5 bases and J by 9 bases. CDR1 and CDR2 (germline): MNHEY, SMNVEV (reference sequence). CDR3 sequence reads: CASSLRPGQDFSPLHF. The CDR3 DNA follows: TGTGCCAGCAGTCTACGGCCGGGACAGGACTTTTCACCCCTCCACTTT.

The CDR3 reads CAWSGQGALNTEAFF. The CDR3 coding sequence is TGTGCCTGGAGTGGACAGGGGGCCTTGAACACTGAAGCTTTCTTT. The rearrangement joins TRBV30 to TRBJ1-1, with TRBD1 identical over 10 bases. V lost 1 base, J lost 0 bases, and 2 bases stayed unmatched. The CDR3 length is 15 residues. In germline, CDR1 is GTSNPN, CDR2 SVGIG (reference sequence). Drawing the rest from reference TRBV30 and TRBJ1-1, the complete variable domain is SQTIHQWPATLVQPVGSPLSLECTVEGTSNPNLYWYRQAAGRGLQLLFYSVGIGQISSEVPQNLSASRPQDRQFILSSKKLLLSDSGFYLCAWSGQGALNTEAFFGQGTRLTVV.

This sequence joins TRBV10-3 and TRBJ1-6; no clear D. The CDR3 length is 12 residues. V lost 4 bases and J 12 bases, leaving 10 bases between the germline ends. Germline V gene lookup returns CDR1 ENHRY and CDR2 SYGVKD. The CDR3 DNA is TGTGCCATCAGTGCCAGCGACCAACCCCTCCACTTT. Its protein product is CAISASDQPLHF.

This clone came up once. J is TRBJ1-1 and V is TRBV2; TRBD1 is a possible D gene (6 bases). Trimming cost V 7 bases and J 3 bases, with 12 bases left between them. The CDR3 covers 13 residues. Germline V gene lookup returns CDR1 SNHLY and CDR2 FYNNEI. The CDR3 protein is CASMEYRDTEAFF. In DNA, the CDR3 is TGTGCCAGCATGGAGTACAGGGACACTGAAGCTTTCTTT.

This clone was detected only a few times. The chain recombines TRBV18 with TRBJ1-5; D call uncertain. Germline V gene lookup returns CDR1 KGHSH and CDR2 LQKENI. The CDR3 has 15 amino acids. Trimming took 3 bases from V and 1 from J, leaving 10 bases between them. CDR3 sequence: CASSPVSGSNQPQHF. The CDR3 DNA is TGTGCCAGCTCACCCGTGTCGGGGAGCAATCAGCCCCAGCATTTT.

The V gene is TRBV18, the J gene TRBJ2-7; possibly TRBD2 for D (6 bases). Germline loops: CDR1 KGHSH, CDR2 LQKENI. V lost 0 bases, J lost 3 bases, and 6 bases lay in between. This CDR3 contains 13 residues. The CDR3 sequence is CASSPPGSYEQYF. The CDR3 region has the DNA TGTGCCAGCTCACCACCCGGGAGCTACGAGCAGTACTTC. Drawing the rest from reference TRBV18 and TRBJ2-7, the complete variable domain is NAGVMQNPRHLVRRRGQEARLRCSPMKGHSHVYWYRQLPEEGLKFMVYLQKENIIDESGMPKERFSAEFPKEGPSILRIQQVVRGDSAAYFCASSPPGSYEQYFGPGTRLTVT.

This chain uses TRBV19 with TRBJ2-1, with TRBD1 as a possible D gene (5 bases). V lost 7 bases, J lost 7 bases, and 20 bases lay in between. CDR1 is LNHDA and CDR2 is SQIVND in the germline V gene (reference sequence). The CDR3 covers 15 residues. The CDR3 reads CASNHVGTGRNEQFF. The CDR3 DNA sequence: TGTGCCAGTAACCACGTGGGCACAGGACGAAATGAGCAGTTCTTC.

This chain links TRBV24-1 with TRBJ1-6; the D gene is possibly TRBD1 (5 bases). The CDR3 totals 14 residues. V lost 4 bases and J lost 9, with 12 bases in between. Germline V lookup: CDR1 KGHDR, CDR2 SFDVKD. CDR3 loop: CATSEAGSGSPLHF. Here the CDR3 DNA reads TGTGCCACCAGTGAGGCAGGGTCAGGTTCACCCCTCCACTTT.

This rearrangement joins TRBV5-1 to TRBJ1-1; 7 bases fit TRBD1. CDR3 length: 15 amino acids. V was pared by 4 bases and J by 2 bases, with 8 bases of the junction left unmatched. Per germline, CDR1 SGHRS and CDR2 YFSETQ. Written as DNA, the CDR3 is TGCGCCAGCAGCCCATCCGGGACAGCCAACACTGAAGCTTTCTTT. Translation gives CASSPSGTANTEAFF.

The gene calls are TRBV5-1 and TRBJ1-3; D is uncertain. Trimming took off 4 bases at V and 0 bases at J, with 11 bases between the two ends. CDR1 is SGHRS, CDR2 YFSETQ, per germline. The CDR3 sequence is 15 residues long. The DNA of the CDR3 is TGCGCCAGCAGCCTCGGGGTAGTCTCTGGAAACACCATATATTTT. Amino acids: CASSLGVVSGNTIYF.

The chain employs TRBV7-9 and TRBJ1-2; D might be TRBD1 (5 bases). Trimming stripped 6 bases from V and 7 bases from J, with 18 bases between. CDR3 length equals 14 residues. Germline CDR1 and CDR2: SEHNR and FQNEAQ (reference sequence). The DNA of the CDR3 is TGTGCCAGCAGTTTTCAGGGTCTTCCTGGTGGCTACACCTTC. Its protein product is CASSFQGLPGGYTF.